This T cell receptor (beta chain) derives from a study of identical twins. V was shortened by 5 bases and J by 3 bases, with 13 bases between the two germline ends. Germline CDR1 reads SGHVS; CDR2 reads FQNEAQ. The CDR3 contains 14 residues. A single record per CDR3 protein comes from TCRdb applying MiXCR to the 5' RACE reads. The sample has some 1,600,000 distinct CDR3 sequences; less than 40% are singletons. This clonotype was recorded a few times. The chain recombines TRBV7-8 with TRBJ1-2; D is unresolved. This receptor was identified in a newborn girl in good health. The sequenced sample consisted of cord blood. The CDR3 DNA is TGTGCCAGCAGCCGCGCTGGGCTGGACTATGGCTACACCTTC. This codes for CASSRAGLDYGYTF.